What follows are 26 T cell receptor beta chains derived from one specimen sequenced in a study of blood T cell repertoires in COVID-19. Clones were sequenced by immunoSEQ multiplex PCR, and TCRdb holds only the in-frame ones, with some missing. The sample yields around 320,000 clones, 88% seen once. The material sequenced was peripheral blood. The origin of the receptors is a woman aged 30 to 39 who had recovered from COVID-19.

The chain is built from TRBV6-5 and TRBJ2-7; the D gene is possibly TRBD2 (6 bases). V lost 6 bases and J 7 bases, leaving 19 bases between the germline ends. The germline V gene encodes CDR1 MNHEY and CDR2 SVGAGI. The length of the CDR3 is 14 residues. CDR3 loop: CASSLRGTGVEQYF. Here the CDR3 DNA reads TGTGCCAGCAGCTTGCGGGGAACGGGCGTGGAGCAGTACTTC.

Turning to this clone: This same CDR3 is encoded by further DNA sequences in the sample. This chain joins TRBV6-5 and TRBJ1-2, with unresolved D. Trimming removed 0 bases from V and 1 base from J, with 6 bases in between. The CDR3 is 14 residues long. Germline CDR1 is MNHEY and CDR2 is SVGAGI. For the CDR3, the DNA is TGTGCCAGCAGTTACTCAAGTAGTAACTATGGCTACACCTTC. It is translated as CASSYSSSNYGYTF.

This clone is a singleton in its sample. The chain has TRBV2 and TRBJ1-5, with D maybe TRBD1 (6 bases). CDR3 length equals 13 residues. V was clipped by 8 bases and J by 4 bases, with 12 bases between them. Germline assignment: CDR1 SNHLY and CDR2 FYNNEI. The CDR3 reads CASQGSPNQPQHF. The CDR3 region has the DNA TGTGCCAGCCAGGGGAGCCCTAATCAGCCCCAGCATTTT.

The chain has TRBV6-6 and TRBJ2-7, with 8 bases aligning to TRBD1. The germline V gene has CDR1 MNHNY and CDR2 SVGAGI (reference sequence). V was pared by 1 base and J by 2 bases, with 4 bases of the junction left unmatched. This CDR3 comprises 15 residues. The CDR3 sequence is CASSYFGDRPYEQYF. The DNA for the CDR3 is TGTGCCAGCAGTTACTTTGGGGACAGGCCCTACGAGCAGTACTTC.

The gene calls are TRBV28 and TRBJ1-5; D is unresolved. The CDR3 runs to 12 residues. From germline, CDR1 is MDHEN and CDR2 SYDVKM. Trimming left V 7 bases short and J 3 bases short, with 7 bases between. CDR3 coding DNA: TGTGCCAGCAACGAGAACAATCAGCCCCAGCATTTT. Its translation is CASNENNQPQHF.

In its sample, this clone was seen once. The rearrangement uses TRBV20-1 and TRBJ2-3; 9 positions match TRBD2. Germline CDR1 and CDR2: DFQATT and SNEGSKA (reference sequence). The CDR3 runs 17 residues. The V gene end was trimmed by 3 bases and the J gene end by 0 bases; junction bases not matched to a gene: 10. CDR3 loop: CSASWAGGIHSTDTQYF. As DNA, the CDR3 is TGCAGTGCTAGTTGGGCGGGGGGGATCCATAGCACAGATACGCAGTATTTT.

V is TRBV7-2 and J is TRBJ1-1, with 8 nucleotides matching TRBD1. CDR3 length: 17 residues. Germline CDR1 SGHTA, CDR2 FQGNSA. The V gene end was trimmed by 1 base and the J gene end by 7 bases; junction bases not matched to a gene: 14. The CDR3 DNA follows: TGTGCCAGCAGCTTAGTTGGCTTCTTCGGGACAGGCTATGAAGCTTTCTTT. Encoded protein: CASSLVGFFGTGYEAFF.

This clone appeared a single time. The rearrangement links TRBV9 to TRBJ2-2; 8 bases map to TRBD2. J gave up 3 bases and V 3 bases, and 10 bases lay outside the gene matches. The CDR3 runs to 17 residues. From germline, CDR1 is SGDLS and CDR2 YYNGEE. CDR3 in amino acids: CASSGSVAGGYTGELFF. The CDR3 DNA follows: TGTGCCAGCAGCGGGTCTGTTGCGGGGGGCTACACCGGGGAGCTGTTTTTT.

The chain links TRBV6-4 to TRBJ2-3, with TRBD2 as a possible D gene (5 bases). V was clipped by 2 bases and J by 1 base, with 10 bases between them. CDR1 MRHNA and CDR2 SNTAGT come from the germline V gene. CDR3 length equals 15 residues. For the CDR3, the DNA is TGTGCCAGCAGTGACAGCGGTCTGGGCACAGATACGCAGTATTTT. It specifies CASSDSGLGTDTQYF.

The chain recombines TRBV28 with TRBJ1-1; a possible D gene is TRBD1 (5 bases). The CDR3 is made up of 17 amino acids. Germline values: CDR1 MDHEN, CDR2 SYDVKM. V was pared by 1 base and J by 0 bases, with 15 bases between. The CDR3 DNA reads TGTGCCAGCAGTTTATTCCCCGGGACTTTTATGAACACTGAAGCTTTCTTT. This translates into CASSLFPGTFMNTEAFF.

The rearrangement links TRBV15 to TRBJ2-3; no clear D. V dropped 1 base and J dropped 5 bases, with 7 bases sitting between them. The CDR3 length is 13 residues. Germline lookup yields CDR1 LNHNV and CDR2 YYDKDF (reference sequence). CDR3 bases: TGTGCCACCAGCAGAGGAGCAGGAGATACGCAGTATTTT. It encodes CATSRGAGDTQYF.

The V call is TRBV19, the J call TRBJ2-2, with D perhaps TRBD2 (5 bases). CDR3 length: 17 amino acids. Germline loops: CDR1 LNHDA, CDR2 SQIVND (reference sequence). The V gene lost 3 bases and the J gene lost 4 bases, with 18 bases spanning the gap. The CDR3 here is CASSIGLARAGTGELFF. The CDR3 coding sequence is TGTGCCAGTAGTATCGGGCTGGCGCGGGCGGGCACCGGGGAGCTGTTTTTT.

This rearrangement joins TRBV13 to TRBJ2-1, with TRBD2 matching 14 bases. CDR3 length equals 16 residues. Germline V gene data show CDR1 as PRHDT and CDR2 as FYEKMQ (reference sequence). V trimming: 5 bases; J trimming: 8 bases; junction bases outside the gene matches: 8. The CDR3 sequence: CASSPGTSGGRDEQFF. DNA of the CDR3: TGTGCCAGCAGCCCCGGGACTAGCGGGGGCCGGGATGAGCAGTTCTTC.

This clone was seen just once. The V and J genes are TRBV7-2 and TRBJ1-2, with a possible D match to TRBD1 (6 bases). CDR3 length: 14 amino acids. The V end was cut by 3 bases, the J end by 6 bases, with 14 bases between. Looked up from germline, CDR1 is SGHTA and CDR2 is FQGNSA. For the CDR3, the DNA is TGTGCCAGCAGCTTTGAACAGGGCCGACATGGCTACACCTTC. The encoded protein is CASSFEQGRHGYTF.

The V gene is TRBV2, the J gene TRBJ1-4; D is undetermined. Germline CDR1 is SNHLY and CDR2 is FYNNEI. Trimming removed 1 base from V and 4 bases from J, with 10 bases in between. This CDR3 has 15 amino acids. The CDR3 DNA reads as TGTGCCAGCAGTGAAGGAGGCCAACGTAATGAAAAACTGTTTTTT. Amino acids: CASSEGGQRNEKLFF.

This chain joins TRBV29-1 and TRBJ2-5, with a weak D call TRBD2 (7 bases). V was clipped by 4 bases and J by 3 bases, with 9 bases between them. The CDR3 is made up of 12 amino acids. Germline V CDR1 and CDR2: SQVTM, ANQGSEA. CDR3 loop: CSVGGGEETQYF. The CDR3 coding sequence is TGCAGCGTTGGAGGGGGGGAAGAGACCCAGTACTTC. Variable domain in full (rest from reference TRBV29-1 and TRBJ2-5): SAVISQKPSRDICQRGTSLTIQCQVDSQVTMMFWYRQQPGQSLTLIATANQGSEATYESGFVIDKFPISRPNLTFSTLTVSNMSPEDSSIYLCSVGGGEETQYFGPGTRLLVL.

The chain joins TRBV25-1 to TRBJ1-2; possibly TRBD1 for D (5 bases). The V gene lost 8 bases and the J gene lost 6 bases, with 7 bases spanning the gap. The CDR3 extends over 10 amino acids. CDR1 and CDR2 from the germline V gene are MGHDK and SYGVNS. The DNA for the CDR3 is TGTGCCAGCCGGGGGGATGGCTACACCTTC. Translating it yields CASRGDGYTF.

Ten or more counts support this clone. The V gene is TRBV27, the J gene TRBJ1-2; possible D gene TRBD1, 6 bases. V was cut by 6 bases and J by 0 bases, with 11 bases left in between. This CDR3 has 14 amino acids. Per germline, CDR1 MNHEY and CDR2 SMNVEV (reference sequence). CDR3 DNA sequence: TGTGCCAGCAGCGCCGGACAGACTAACTATGGCTACACCTTC. Its translation is CASSAGQTNYGYTF.

V is TRBV4-1 and J is TRBJ2-1; no firm D call. The V end was cut by 2 bases, the J end by 8 bases, with 13 bases between. The CDR3 is 14 residues long. Germline V gene data show CDR1 as MGHRA and CDR2 as YSYEKL. The CDR3 reads CASSQKAGLDEQFF. The CDR3 bases are TGCGCCAGCAGCCAAAAGGCTGGGCTCGATGAGCAGTTCTTC.

J is TRBJ1-1 and V is TRBV5-1; D gene ambiguous. CDR3 length: 15 amino acids. V dropped 4 bases and J dropped 3 bases, with 16 bases sitting between them. Germline CDR1 SGHRS, CDR2 YFSETQ. This chain's CDR3 is CASSLGIRRDTEAFF. The CDR3 bases are TGCGCCAGCAGCCTGGGGATCCGGCGGGACACTGAAGCTTTCTTT.

In this sample, this clone turned up many times. The chain has TRBV4-3 and TRBJ1-4; the D is unclear. Germline values: CDR1 LGHNA, CDR2 YSLEER. Trimming removed 1 base at V and 4 bases at J, with 10 bases between. The CDR3 covers 15 residues. CDR3 sequence reads: CASSQGAVYNEKLFF. The CDR3 coding sequence is TGCGCCAGCAGCCAAGGTGCCGTCTATAATGAAAAACTGTTTTTT.

The genes are TRBV28 and TRBJ2-2; D might be TRBD1 (5 bases). Trimming took 3 bases from V and 6 from J, leaving 14 bases between them. Looked up from germline, CDR1 is MDHEN and CDR2 is SYDVKM. This CDR3 region has 15 residues. The CDR3 nucleotides read TGTGCCAGCAGTTTCCTAAAACAGGTTCCCGGGGAGCTGTTTTTT. It is translated as CASSFLKQVPGELFF.

The rearrangement uses TRBV5-1 and TRBJ2-7; 12 bases match TRBD1. The CDR3 covers 15 residues. Germline V gene sequence: CDR1 SGHRS, CDR2 YFSETQ. V lost 5 bases and J lost 7; bases outside the gene matches: 10. The CDR3 protein is CASSQLGTGGEEQYF. Written as DNA, the CDR3 is TGCGCCAGCAGTCAGTTAGGGACAGGGGGCGAGGAGCAGTACTTC. Looking up the rest from reference TRBV5-1 and TRBJ2-7 gives the full variable domain: KAGVTQTPRYLIKTRGQQVTLSCSPISGHRSVSWYQQTPGQGLQFLFEYFSETQRNKGNFPGRFSGRQFSNSRSEMNVSTLELGDSALYLCASSQLGTGGEEQYFGPGTRLTVT.

Here the CDR3 DNA reads TGTGCCAGCAGTTCAATGATGCGCGAGCAGTACTTC. It translates to CASSSMMREQYF. V is TRBV12-3 or TRBV12-4 and J is TRBJ2-7; no reliable D call. The CDR3 runs to 12 residues. The V end lost 4 bases, the J end lost 6 bases, and 10 bases lay between the germline ends.

The chain joins TRBV6-1 to TRBJ2-3, with D uncertain. This CDR3 has 14 residues. CDR1 is MNHNS, CDR2 SASEGT, per germline. Between the trimmed V and J ends, which lost 3 bases and 4 bases, there was a span of 11 bases. The CDR3 bases are TGTGCCAGCAGTGATCAGGCCCGCGCAGATACGCAGTATTTT. Protein product: CASSDQARADTQYF.

This chain joins TRBV28 and TRBJ1-4; 9 bases agree with TRBD1. V lost 2 bases and J lost 8; bases outside the gene matches: 0. CDR3 length equals 13 residues. Germline lookup yields CDR1 MDHEN and CDR2 SYDVKM. The CDR3 region is CASSLTGGEKLFF. The CDR3 DNA reads as TGTGCCAGCAGTTTAACAGGGGGCGAAAAACTGTTTTTT.